A single TCR beta chain is shown here with its context. Its antigen is currently unknown. This record comes from a study of PD-1 blockade in classical Hodgkin lymphoma. Study findings and constraints: Baseline TCR diversity was reportedly lower in newly diagnosed patients than in healthy donors. It was reported as lower still in relapsed/refractory patients. The authors excluded patients who started nivolumab under 1 year after ASCT.

Data came from immunoSEQ multiplex PCR; TCRdb stores just in-frame clones and leaves some out. Of about 10,000 clones listed, approximately 80% are singletons. Each and every patient relapsed after autologous stem cell transplantation, and patients got differing brentuximab vedotin exposure. With V trimmed by 5 bases and J by 0 bases, 5 bases remained unmatched. Germline assignment: CDR1 LNHDA and CDR2 SQIVND (reference sequence). This CDR3 region has 15 residues. The chain uses TRBV19 and TRBJ2-3; 7 bases line up with TRBD1. This receptor was obtained from a human donor with classical Hodgkin lymphoma. Sequencing was performed on peripheral blood mononuclear cells (PBMCs), taken at baseline. CDR3 coding DNA: TGTGCCAGTAGTCCCGGGACAGCTAGCACAGATACGCAGTATTTT. Translating it yields CASSPGTASTDTQYF. The full variable domain, its missing parts supplied by reference TRBV19 and TRBJ2-3, is DGGITQSPKYLFRKEGQNVTLSCEQNLNHDAMYWYRQDPGQGLRLIYYSQIVNDFQKGDIAEGYSVSREKKESFPLTVTSAQKNPTAFYLCASSPGTASTDTQYFGPGTRLTVL.